The next 25 T cell receptor beta chains were all read from a single sample in a study of OX40 agonist ivuxolimab in advanced cancers. Only in-frame clones appear in the TCRdb table, and some are missing; sequencing was by immunoSEQ multiplex PCR. The sample lists around 86,000 clones, approximately 80% occurring once. The sample consisted of CD4+ or CD8+ T cells sorted from blood, taken in a trial of the OX40 agonist ivuxolimab. The receptors shown here come from an adult with an advanced solid tumor such as melanoma, head and neck, liver or kidney cancer.

This sequence joins TRBV4-3 and TRBJ1-2; D gene uncertain. In germline, CDR1 is LGHNA, CDR2 YSLEER. The CDR3 runs 13 residues. V was shortened by 6 bases and J by 6 bases, with 14 bases between the two germline ends. The CDR3 loop reads CASSQRAGDGYTF. CDR3 DNA sequence: TGCGCCAGCAGTCAAAGGGCCGGGGATGGCTACACCTTC.

This chain connects TRBV5-1 to TRBJ2-3; 10 bases align to TRBD2. CDR3 length: 15 residues. Germline-derived CDR1 and CDR2 are SGHRS and YFSETQ. V shed 2 bases, J shed 2 bases, and the junction held 2 bases outside the gene matches. The DNA of the CDR3 is TGCGCCAGCAGCTTAGCGGGGGGGCCCACAGATACGCAGTATTTT. It specifies CASSLAGGPTDTQYF.

CDR3: CASRLSGTSGYEQYV. The CDR3 DNA reads as TGTGCCAGCAGGCTCTCCGGGACTAGCGGCTACGAGCAGTACGTC. This rearrangement joins TRBV27 to TRBJ2-7; 11 positions agree with TRBD2. This CDR3 spans 15 amino acids. The junction had 7 bases not matched to a gene; V was cut back by 6 bases and J by 3 bases. Per the germline V gene, CDR1 is MNHEY and CDR2 is SMNVEV (reference sequence).

The V gene is TRBV9, the J gene TRBJ1-1; unclear D gene. With 1 base removed from V and 0 bases from J, the gap between germline ends came to 7 bases. The CDR3 has 14 amino acids. The germline gives CDR1 SGDLS, CDR2 YYNGEE. The DNA for the CDR3 is TGTGCCAGCAGCGTACGATCCATGAACACTGAAGCTTTCTTT. Translating gives CASSVRSMNTEAFF.

The rearrangement links TRBV9 to TRBJ2-6; D could derive from TRBD1 or TRBD2 (6 bases each). Germline-derived CDR1 and CDR2 are SGDLS and YYNGEE. The V gene lost 3 bases and the J gene lost 0 bases, with 22 bases spanning the gap. The CDR3 length is 20 residues. CDR3 DNA sequence: TGTGCCAGCAGCGCCCCGGTCGGGGGCCGGACCTCCTCTGGGGCCAACGTCCTGACTTTC. The encoded protein is CASSAPVGGRTSSGANVLTF.

The chain links TRBV19 to TRBJ2-1, with 11 nucleotides matching TRBD1. Germline V CDR1 and CDR2: LNHDA, SQIVND (reference sequence). V trimming: 6 bases; J trimming: 3 bases; junction bases outside the gene matches: 1. This CDR3 is built from 14 residues. CDR3 coding DNA: TGTGCCAGTAGGGGACAGGGGGTCTACAATGAGCAGTTCTTC. This gives the protein CASRGQGVYNEQFF.

The chain employs TRBV25-1 and TRBJ1-2; 8 bases align to TRBD1. Germline CDR1 is MGHDK and CDR2 is SYGVNS. V was clipped by 4 bases and J by 2 bases; unmatched bases: 3. The CDR3 totals 14 residues. The DNA for the CDR3 is TGTGCCAGCAGTGTGACAGGGGTGAACTATGGCTACACCTTC. Its protein product is CASSVTGVNYGYTF.

The gene calls are TRBV7-9 and TRBJ2-3, with TRBD2 identical over 12 bases. The germline V gene encodes CDR1 SEHNR and CDR2 FQNEAQ (reference sequence). V gave up 3 bases and J gave up 5 bases; unmatched junction bases: 6. The CDR3 covers 16 residues. The CDR3 loop reads CASSLTSGGTIDTQYF. The CDR3 nucleotides are TGTGCCAGCAGCTTGACTAGCGGGGGTACCATAGATACGCAGTATTTT.

The chain links TRBV27 to TRBJ1-2, with 8 bases that match TRBD1. The germline V gene has CDR1 MNHEY and CDR2 SMNVEV (reference sequence). V gave up 6 bases and J gave up 8 bases; unmatched junction bases: 2. This CDR3 is 11 amino acids long. CDR3 sequence (DNA): TGTGCCAGCAGGGACAGGGTCGGCTACACCTTC. Its translation: CASRDRVGYTF.

The V call is TRBV19, the J call TRBJ1-1, with a tentative D call TRBD1 (5 bases). The ends were cut back, 6 bases at V and 3 bases at J, with 17 bases in the middle. CDR3 size: 15 residues. CDR1 and CDR2 (germline): LNHDA, SQIVND (reference sequence). CDR3 sequence reads: CASRQGMRSDTEAFF. CDR3 DNA: TGTGCCAGTAGGCAGGGCATGAGGTCGGACACTGAAGCTTTCTTT.

This rearrangement joins TRBV28 to TRBJ1-2, with D perhaps TRBD1 (5 bases). V was pared by 8 bases and J by 2 bases, with 15 bases between. Germline values: CDR1 MDHEN, CDR2 SYDVKM. This CDR3 is built from 14 residues. In DNA, the CDR3 is TGTGCCAGCGTTGCAGGGACGGCCAACTATGGCTACACCTTC. It yields the protein CASVAGTANYGYTF.

This chain connects TRBV7-8 to TRBJ2-3; 7 nucleotides align to TRBD1. This CDR3 comprises 13 residues. The germline gives CDR1 SGHVS, CDR2 FQNEAQ. V shed 4 bases, J shed 6 bases, and the junction held 4 bases outside the gene matches. The CDR3 DNA follows: TGTGCCAGCAGCTCGACAGGGTCGGATACGCAGTATTTT. Protein sequence: CASSSTGSDTQYF.

This chain connects TRBV6-5 to TRBJ1-2; D gene ambiguous. This CDR3 has 13 amino acids. Germline CDR1 reads MNHEY; CDR2 reads SVGAGI. V lost 4 bases and J 4 bases, leaving 10 bases between the germline ends. CDR3 in DNA: TGTGCCAGCAGTTCCGGGGAGGCCTATGGCTACACCTTC. Its translation is CASSSGEAYGYTF.

Remarks on this clone: This CDR3 is also generated by other DNA sequences in the sample. This chain links TRBV7-9 with TRBJ1-6; D perhaps matches TRBD1 (5 bases). Trimming shortened V by 5 bases and J by 7 bases, and 9 bases separated the two germline ends. Germline lookup yields CDR1 SEHNR and CDR2 FQNEAQ (reference sequence). The CDR3 extends over 13 amino acids. The CDR3 region has the DNA TGTGCCAGCAGCCTAGAGGGGAATTCACCCCTCCACTTT. Residues: CASSLEGNSPLHF.

This sequence joins TRBV2 and TRBJ1-4, with unresolved D. Germline CDR1 and CDR2: SNHLY and FYNNEI. The CDR3 spans 13 residues. V was shortened by 7 bases and J by 7 bases, with 13 bases between the two germline ends. The CDR3 nucleotides are TGTGCCAGCACCATCCGGAGTGGTGAAAAACTGTTTTTT. Amino acid sequence: CASTIRSGEKLFF.

The chain links TRBV5-4 to TRBJ2-5; 10 bases agree with TRBD1. Germline assignment: CDR1 SGHNT and CDR2 YYREEE (reference sequence). This CDR3 spans 15 amino acids. The ends lost 3 bases at V and 5 bases at J; junction bases unmatched: 7. In DNA, the CDR3 is TGTGCCAGCAGCTGGGGACAGGGGCTTAGGGAGACCCAGTACTTC. This sequence encodes CASSWGQGLRETQYF.

The J gene is TRBJ2-5, the V gene TRBV5-6, with D perhaps TRBD2 (6 bases). The V and J ends lost 4 bases and 5 bases respectively, with 12 bases between them. CDR1 is SGHDT, CDR2 YYEEEE, per germline. This CDR3 comprises 13 residues. The CDR3 loop reads CASSPTGRETQYF. CDR3 sequence (DNA): TGTGCCAGCAGCCCGACGGGGAGGGAGACCCAGTACTTC.

The chain is built from TRBV5-6 and TRBJ1-1, with 9 bases aligning to TRBD1. Germline-derived CDR1 and CDR2 are SGHDT and YYEEEE. The V segment lost 0 bases and the J segment 11 bases; nucleotides outside the gene matches: 5. This CDR3 is 13 amino acids long. DNA of the CDR3: TGTGCCAGCAGCTTGGACAGGGGGCGGTGGGCTTTCTTT. Protein product: CASSLDRGRWAFF.

This clone was observed a single time. This sequence joins TRBV2 and TRBJ2-2; perhaps TRBD2 as D (5 bases). Germline loops: CDR1 SNHLY, CDR2 FYNNEI. The ends were cut back, 6 bases at V and 7 bases at J, with 9 bases in the middle. The CDR3 runs to 12 residues. The CDR3 here is CASRRADGELFF. The CDR3 DNA reads as TGTGCCAGCAGGCGGGCGGACGGGGAGCTGTTTTTT.

The genes are TRBV7-4 and TRBJ1-5; 7 bases agree with TRBD1. The V and J ends lost 3 bases and 3 bases, in that order; junction bases with no gene match: 8. This CDR3 spans 16 amino acids. Germline V gene data show CDR1 as SGHVT and CDR2 as SQSDAQ. DNA of the CDR3: TGTGCCAGCAGCTTGGATGGGACAGCCAACAATCAGCCCCAGCATTTT. Its translation is CASSLDGTANNQPQHF. Supplemented by reference TRBV7-4 and TRBJ1-5, the full variable domain reads GAGVSQSPRYKVAKRGRDVALRCDSISGHVTLYWYRQTLGQGSEVLTYSQSDAQRDKSGRPSGRFSAERPERSVSTLKIQRTEQGDSAVYLCASSLDGTANNQPQHFGDGTRLSIL.

V is TRBV6-4 and J is TRBJ1-2, with 10 bases that match TRBD1. CDR3 length equals 13 residues. V lost 6 bases to trimming and J lost 6 bases; unmatched junction nucleotides: 4. Germline lookup yields CDR1 MRHNA and CDR2 SNTAGT. The DNA for the CDR3 is TGTGCCAGCAGCTCCGACAGGGGGCATGGCTACACCTTC. Its translation is CASSSDRGHGYTF.

The chain combines TRBV28 with TRBJ1-1; 9 bases match TRBD1. The germline V gene has CDR1 MDHEN and CDR2 SYDVKM. This CDR3 has 17 amino acids. The ends lost 3 bases at V and 11 bases at J; junction bases unmatched: 19. The CDR3 DNA reads as TGTGCCAGCAGTTTTCCCAAACCGGGACAGGGACAGGTTGAGGCTTTCTTT. Its translation is CASSFPKPGQGQVEAFF.

This clone was recorded only once. The chain employs TRBV28 and TRBJ2-4, with D perhaps TRBD2 (6 bases). V lost 4 bases and J lost 4, with 11 bases in between. The germline V gene encodes CDR1 MDHEN and CDR2 SYDVKM. The CDR3 contains 14 residues. CDR3 nucleotides: TGTGCCAGCAGTTGGAGGCGGGGAAAAAACATTCAGTACTTC. It is translated as CASSWRRGKNIQYF.

This clone was detected only once. The V call is TRBV9, the J call TRBJ2-1; the D gene is possibly TRBD2 (6 bases). Germline lookup yields CDR1 SGDLS and CDR2 YYNGEE. Trimming pared 10 bases from V and 0 bases from J, leaving 17 bases between. CDR3 size: 15 residues. CDR3: CAGSEGPSSYNEQFF. The CDR3 DNA reads TGTGCCGGATCGGAGGGGCCAAGCTCCTACAATGAGCAGTTCTTC.

This clone was observed a handful of times. The chain combines TRBV5-1 with TRBJ2-5; TRBD1 matches at 8 bases. The V and J ends lost 3 bases and 8 bases, in that order; junction bases with no gene match: 12. The CDR3 contains 15 residues. CDR1 SGHRS and CDR2 YFSETQ come from the germline V gene. The CDR3 DNA sequence: TGCGCCAGCAGCTCACAGGGGGAAGGGACCTCAACCCAGTACTTC. Protein: CASSSQGEGTSTQYF.